The source of this T cell receptor (beta chain) is a study of cytomegalovirus exposure and HLA in healthy donors. General study points: Later on, a genetic analysis was performed. It linked a missense variant in DCLRE1C with V- and J-gene trimming of TCR beta. In a later analysis, TCR association rates varied by HLA locus: DRB1 most, HLA-C fewest. The study put under 200 TCR beta chains on its list as cytomegalovirus-associated. It was reported that the classifier diagnosed cytomegalovirus status with high specificity and sensitivity in both the original and validation cohorts.

For this clone: Its antigen is not known.

This CDR3 is built from 14 residues. Germline CDR1 is MGHDK and CDR2 is SYGVNS. V trimming: 6 bases; J trimming: 7 bases; junction bases outside the gene matches: 7. PCR primers comprised 60 Vbeta and 13 Jbeta primers. Assay: immunoSEQ multiplex PCR; the TCRdb copy retains only in-frame clones and omits some. The table records roughly 180,000 clones, about 77% of them present only once. This TCR was recovered from a female donor in good health and CMV-seronegative. Material for sequencing was PBMCs. The chain links TRBV25-1 to TRBJ1-4, with 8 bases lining up with TRBD1. The CDR3 DNA reads TGTGCCAGCAGCGCAGGGGGCACGGTTGAAAAACTGTTTTTT. Protein product: CASSAGGTVEKLFF.